A selection of T cell receptor beta chains follows, all from one sample in a study of identical twins. MiXCR was run by TCRdb on the 5' RACE reads, yielding one entry per CDR3 protein. The sample consists of about 550,000 distinct CDR3 sequences, 20% to 25% of them appearing once. The sample also formed part of further work on yellow fever vaccine responses in identical twins.

Sequencing was performed on CD4+ T cells sorted from blood. Receptor source: a woman under 30 in good health. Both conserved end residues are trimmed from each CDR3. A D gene is named only where the DNA matches it firmly.

d_call v_call cdr3_aa
TRBD1 TRBV20-1 SARAQGVDIYEQY
. TRBV7-9 ASSFGPTGNNEQF
. TRBV6-1 ASSASERVNTQY
TRBD1 TRBV12-3/TRBV12-4 ASSQQGENGNQPQH
. TRBV18 ASSPPGFGQSYNEQF
. TRBV11-1 ASSLARGTQGLNYNEQF
TRBD2 TRBV10-3 AIRKASGDNEQF
. TRBV10-3 AISESTTGPSNQPQH
TRBD2 TRBV5-1 ASTEGLAGSEQY
. TRBV6-1 ASSELTFYGYT
. TRBV7-2 ASSRWGYEQY
TRBD2 TRBV24-1 ATSDPTSGGSYLRHTQY
. TRBV7-9 ASSLPIYAGRETQY
TRBD1 TRBV29-1 SVEGQAYEQY
. TRBV20-1 SASRGSGSYEQY
. TRBV11-2 ASSLRGGRVEQF
. TRBV25-1 ASSDPASADTQY
. TRBV29-1 SVDLNYGYT
. TRBV20-1 SALLGSGNTIY
TRBD2 TRBV20-1 SARVGGGYSTDTQY
TRBD2 TRBV11-3 ASSLDEGLAK
. TRBV5-1 ASSLVQTGTDTQY
. TRBV12-3/TRBV12-4 ASSLGRERREKLF
TRBD2 TRBV20-1 SAKLAGGLEQY
. TRBV5-1 ASSIDYNSPLH
. TRBV27 ASSLSRTAGYQETQY
. TRBV2 ASRRGTGLNTGELF
. TRBV3-1 ASSQGVWPYQETQY
. TRBV29-1 SGVVAGTDTQY
. TRBV7-8 ASSLIRPTYEQY
. TRBV15 ATSRELKGGRTSDTQY
TRBD1 TRBV6-1 ASRLRTGARPQH
TRBD1 TRBV12-3/TRBV12-4 ASSFDRGSQPQH
. TRBV6-1 ASSEDRNRVPAIYGYT
TRBD2 TRBV12-3/TRBV12-4 ASSSPGGGRTDTQY
TRBD2 TRBV6-1 ASSDRGLAGSNEQF
TRBD2 TRBV12-3/TRBV12-4 ASSFLLAGDTQY
TRBD1 TRBV5-1 ASRDRVNTGELF
TRBD2 TRBV18 ASSPPGLAGGYEQY
TRBD2 TRBV5-1 ASSYLWTSAETQY
TRBD2 TRBV25-1 ASSALAGGPRDTQY
. TRBV28 ASTKARGGTEAF
TRBD2 TRBV20-1 SARRAGGVLGGELF
. TRBV12-3/TRBV12-4 ASTFQAGPSLNEQF
TRBD1 TRBV24-1 ATSAPGGIHNEQF
TRBD2 TRBV29-1 SVGDRLAIGTDTQY
. TRBV11-3 ASSYLGSGTYEQY
. TRBV4-1 ASSQREGY
. TRBV24-1 ATSTGINGYT
. TRBV7-9 ASSLTKSSTDTQY
. TRBV2 ASSEVLSSYNEQF
. TRBV7-6 ASSLDNFLEAF
. TRBV7-6 ASSSRRKNEKLF
. TRBV19 ASSTRLGGSSYNEQF